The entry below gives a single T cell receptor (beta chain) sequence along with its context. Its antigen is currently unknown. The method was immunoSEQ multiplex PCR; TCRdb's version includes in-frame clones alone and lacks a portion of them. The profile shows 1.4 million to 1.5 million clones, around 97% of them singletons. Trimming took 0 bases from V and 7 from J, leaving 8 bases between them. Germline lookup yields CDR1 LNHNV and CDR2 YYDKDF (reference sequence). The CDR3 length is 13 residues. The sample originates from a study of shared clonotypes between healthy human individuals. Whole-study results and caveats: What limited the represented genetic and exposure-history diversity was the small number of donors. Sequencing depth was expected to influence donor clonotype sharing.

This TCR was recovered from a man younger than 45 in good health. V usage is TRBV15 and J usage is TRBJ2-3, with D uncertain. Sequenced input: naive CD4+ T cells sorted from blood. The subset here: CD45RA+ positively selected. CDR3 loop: CATSRDVGYTQYF. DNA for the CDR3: TGTGCCACCAGCAGAGATGTCGGGTATACGCAGTATTTT.